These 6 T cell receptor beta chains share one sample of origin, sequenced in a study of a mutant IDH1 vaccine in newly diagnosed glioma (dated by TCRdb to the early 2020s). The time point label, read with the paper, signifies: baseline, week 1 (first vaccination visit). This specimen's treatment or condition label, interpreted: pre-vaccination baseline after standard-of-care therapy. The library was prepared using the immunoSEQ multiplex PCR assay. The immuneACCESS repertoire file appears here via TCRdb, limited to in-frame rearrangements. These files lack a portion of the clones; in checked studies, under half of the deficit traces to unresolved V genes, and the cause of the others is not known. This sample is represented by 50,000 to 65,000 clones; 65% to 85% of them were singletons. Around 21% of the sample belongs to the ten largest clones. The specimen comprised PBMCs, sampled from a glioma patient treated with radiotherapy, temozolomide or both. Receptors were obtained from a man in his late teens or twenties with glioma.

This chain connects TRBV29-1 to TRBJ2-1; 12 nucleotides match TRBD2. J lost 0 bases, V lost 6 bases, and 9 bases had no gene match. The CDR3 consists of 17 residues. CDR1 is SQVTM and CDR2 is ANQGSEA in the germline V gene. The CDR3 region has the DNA TGCAGCGTCGAGCGGCTAGCGGGAGGGCTCTCCTACAATGAGCAGTTCTTC. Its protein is CSVERLAGGLSYNEQFF.

CDR3 region: CAWTPGGTYNEQFF. CDR3 DNA sequence: TGTGCCTGGACCCCCGGGGGGACCTACAATGAGCAGTTCTTC. The chain recombines TRBV30 with TRBJ2-1; the match to TRBD2 covers 7 bases. J lost 2 bases, V lost 4 bases, and 5 bases had no gene match. CDR1 is GTSNPN, CDR2 SVGIG, per germline (reference sequence). This CDR3 region has 14 residues.

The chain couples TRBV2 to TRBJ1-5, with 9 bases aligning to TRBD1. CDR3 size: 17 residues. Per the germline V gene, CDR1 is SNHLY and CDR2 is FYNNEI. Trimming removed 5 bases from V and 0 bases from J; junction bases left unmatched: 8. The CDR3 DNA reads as TGTGCCAGCAGTCATACAGGGGGCGGTGGTAGCAATCAGCCCCAGCATTTT. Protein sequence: CASSHTGGGGSNQPQHF.

This CDR3 is CASSGLAPEAFF. The DNA for the CDR3 is TGTGCCAGCTCTGGGTTGGCCCCTGAAGCTTTCTTT. The genes are TRBV7-9 and TRBJ1-1, with D hard to call. Germline V gives CDR1 SEHNR, CDR2 FQNEAQ (reference sequence). The ends were cut back, 8 bases at V and 6 bases at J, with 13 bases in the middle. This CDR3 comprises 12 residues.

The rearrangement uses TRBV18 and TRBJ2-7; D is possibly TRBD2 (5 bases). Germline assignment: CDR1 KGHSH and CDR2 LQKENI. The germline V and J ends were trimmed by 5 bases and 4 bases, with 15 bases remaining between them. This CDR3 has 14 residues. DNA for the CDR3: TGTGCCAGCTCAACCGGGGAATCGCGGTACGAGCAGTACTTC. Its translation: CASSTGESRYEQYF.

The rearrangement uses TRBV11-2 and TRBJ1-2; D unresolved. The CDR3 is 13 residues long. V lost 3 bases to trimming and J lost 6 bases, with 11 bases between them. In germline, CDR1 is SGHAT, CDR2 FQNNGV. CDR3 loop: CASSLPGMDGYTF. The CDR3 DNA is TGTGCCAGCAGCTTGCCGGGGATGGATGGCTACACCTTC.